This T cell receptor (beta chain) was recorded in a study of PD-L1 blockade in urothelial cancer. Produced via immunoSEQ multiplex PCR; TCRdb's table is partial and in-frame only. The data show under 85,000 clones, approximately 90% seen once. The time point denotes: peripheral blood 6 weeks after treatment start. Trimming removed 2 bases at V and 5 bases at J, with 4 bases between. CDR3 length equals 12 residues. Looked up from germline, CDR1 is LNHDA and CDR2 is SQIVND (reference sequence). This TCR was sampled from an elderly woman with urothelial cancer. The sequencing used PBMCs, collected around atezolizumab (anti-PD-L1) treatment. The V gene is TRBV19, the J gene TRBJ1-5; no firm D call. The chain's CDR3 is CASSILDQPQHF. CDR3 coding DNA: TGTGCCAGTAGTATACTCGATCAGCCCCAGCATTTT.